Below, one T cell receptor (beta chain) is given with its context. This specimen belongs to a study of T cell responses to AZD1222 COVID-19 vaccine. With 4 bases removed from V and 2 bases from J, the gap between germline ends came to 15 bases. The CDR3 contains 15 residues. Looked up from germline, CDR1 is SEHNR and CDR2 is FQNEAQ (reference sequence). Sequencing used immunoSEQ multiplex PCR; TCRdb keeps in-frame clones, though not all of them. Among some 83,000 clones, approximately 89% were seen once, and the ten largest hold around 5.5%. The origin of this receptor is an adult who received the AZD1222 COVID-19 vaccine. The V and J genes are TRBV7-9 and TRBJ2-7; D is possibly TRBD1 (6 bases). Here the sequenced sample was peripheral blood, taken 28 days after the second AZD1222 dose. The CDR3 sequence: CASSSYHDRTYEQYF. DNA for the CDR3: TGTGCCAGCAGCTCCTATCACGACAGGACCTACGAGCAGTACTTC.